This TCR beta chain came from a study of identifying expanded T cells in peripheral blood. No infections or other immune events were documented during collection. Clones were read by immunoSEQ multiplex PCR, and TCRdb kept only the in-frame ones, dropping some. The data show about 100,000 clones, over 80% seen once. This CDR3 contains 11 residues. Germline lookup yields CDR1 SEHNR and CDR2 FQNEAQ (reference sequence). The TCR sequence derives from a person aged 18 to 70 in good health. This chain uses TRBV7-9 with TRBJ2-5; no reliable D call. The end of the DNA fits TRBJ2-7 better, so the J call may be wrong. The sequencing input was blood. Here the CDR3 reads CASSPRYEQYF. The CDR3 region has the DNA TGTGCCAGCAGCCCCCGGTACGAGCAGTACTTC.